Shown below are 11 T cell receptor beta chains from a single sample sequenced in a study of regulatory T cells in long-lasting Graves disease. Time point: newly diagnosed GD, antithyroid drugs for less than 3 months. Generation of the TCR library employed RNA extracted from PBMCs. CDR3 regions were amplified by Arm-PCR using iRepertoire HTBI primers to build TCR beta libraries. Each CDR3 protein is one row after TCRdb ran MiXCR on the multiplex PCR reads. This sample has under 450,000 distinct CDR3 sequences, with approximately 12% found just once. This same sample was also part of a study on T cells in Graves' hyperthyroidism and ophthalmopathy.

This specimen consisted of peripheral blood mononuclear cells (PBMCs), obtained at new diagnosis, from a patient treated with antithyroid drugs. The receptors were sampled from a young woman with Graves disease.

This clonotype was observed at least ten times. The genes are TRBV29-1 and TRBJ2-1; D might be TRBD2 (5 bases). V lost 0 bases and J 2 bases, leaving 17 bases between the germline ends. Germline V gene lookup returns CDR1 SQVTM and CDR2 ANQGSEA. There are 17 residues in the CDR3. CDR3 sequence reads: CSVEDGLLGVTYNEQFF. CDR3 coding DNA: TGCAGCGTTGAAGATGGGCTACTGGGAGTTACCTACAATGAGCAGTTCTTC.

This rearrangement joins TRBV7-8 to TRBJ1-1; unclear D gene. The ends were cut back, 2 bases at V and 2 bases at J, with 15 bases in the middle. There are 16 residues in the CDR3. Germline CDR1 reads SGHVS; CDR2 reads FQNEAQ. CDR3 amino acids: CASSLNSDPRNTEAFF. Written as DNA, the CDR3 is TGTGCCAGCAGCTTAAACAGTGACCCTAGAAACACTGAAGCTTTCTTT.

This clonotype has more than one count but fewer than ten. The rearrangement uses TRBV9 and TRBJ2-1, with D perhaps matching TRBD2 (5 bases). CDR1 is SGDLS, CDR2 YYNGEE, per germline. The CDR3 is 16 amino acids. With 0 bases removed from V and 4 bases from J, the gap between germline ends came to 14 bases. CDR3: CASSVEASWGYNEQFF. The CDR3 DNA is TGTGCCAGCAGCGTAGAGGCTAGCTGGGGATACAATGAGCAGTTCTTC.

This clonotype occurred many times. The chain links TRBV25-1 to TRBJ2-5; D unclear. Trimming removed 1 base from V and 4 bases from J, with 7 bases in between. This CDR3 is built from 13 residues. Germline CDR1 and CDR2: MGHDK and SYGVNS. The CDR3 bases are TGTGCCAGCAGTGAATCGATGGGAGAGACCCAGTACTTC. This gives the protein CASSESMGETQYF.

This chain uses TRBV4-2 with TRBJ2-1, with 10 bases matching TRBD2. This CDR3 has 16 amino acids. Germline V gene data show CDR1 as LGHNA and CDR2 as YNFKEQ. V dropped 6 bases and J dropped 5; count of bases not matched to a gene: 10. Here the CDR3 reads CASSLPGLAGDNEQFF. For the CDR3, the DNA is TGTGCCAGCAGTCTCCCCGGGCTAGCGGGGGACAATGAGCAGTTCTTC.

This clonotype was picked up many times. This sequence joins TRBV28 and TRBJ2-5; 8 positions agree with TRBD2. The CDR3 loop spans 14 amino acids. The ends lost 6 bases at V and 1 base at J; junction bases unmatched: 4. Germline V gene lookup returns CDR1 MDHEN and CDR2 SYDVKM. Here the CDR3 DNA reads TGTGCCAGCAGCTTAGCGGGGATCCAAGAGACCCAGTACTTC. As protein: CASSLAGIQETQYF. The full variable domain, in which reference TRBV28 and TRBJ2-5 provide the parts outside the CDR3, is DVKVTQSSRYLVKRTGEKVFLECVQDMDHENMFWYRQDPGLGLRLIYFSYDVKMKEKGDIPEGYSVSREKKERFSLILESASTNQTSMYLCASSLAGIQETQYFGPGTRLLVL.

This chain links TRBV11-2 with TRBJ1-5; D remains unclear. Deletions cut 1 base from V and 2 bases from J, with 9 bases between. Germline values: CDR1 SGHAT, CDR2 FQNNGV. This CDR3 has 15 amino acids. The CDR3 spells CASSLGEGRNQPQHF. CDR3 bases: TGTGCCAGCAGCTTAGGGGAGGGTCGCAATCAGCCCCAGCATTTT.

DNA of the CDR3: TGTGCCAGCAGCCAAGACCCCGGGACTCTATACGAGCAGTACTTC. Translated, it gives CASSQDPGTLYEQYF. The chain joins TRBV4-2 to TRBJ2-7; possibly TRBD2 for D (6 bases). Germline V lookup: CDR1 LGHNA, CDR2 YNFKEQ. The CDR3 is 15 amino acids. The V end lost 0 bases, the J end lost 4 bases, and 13 bases lay between the germline ends.

In its sample, this clonotype was seen many times. The rearrangement links TRBV27 to TRBJ2-1; no clear D. CDR3 length: 16 amino acids. With 3 bases removed from V and 2 bases from J, the gap between germline ends came to 14 bases. CDR1 is MNHEY and CDR2 is SMNVEV in the germline V gene (reference sequence). CDR3 in DNA: TGTGCCAGCAGTTTGGATGGCTGGTCGCCCTACAATGAGCAGTTCTTC. This encodes CASSLDGWSPYNEQFF.

This clonotype was found a few times. A read error is possible here, since a much larger clone lies one base away. This chain connects TRBV29-1 to TRBJ1-1; D possibly corresponds to TRBD1 (6 bases). Germline-derived CDR1 and CDR2 are SQVTM and ANQGSEA. This CDR3 has 15 amino acids. The CDR3 region is CSVEPYRERYTKAFF. In nucleotides, the CDR3 is TGCAGCGTTGAACCTTACAGGGAACGATACACTAAAGCTTTCTTT.

J is TRBJ2-7 and V is TRBV28, with a tentative D call TRBD1 (6 bases). Trimming removed 6 bases from V and 0 bases from J, with 21 bases in between. Germline V lookup: CDR1 MDHEN, CDR2 SYDVKM. This CDR3 has 17 residues. CDR3 sequence reads: CASRPPPRTAPSYEQYF. For the CDR3, the DNA is TGTGCCAGCAGACCTCCACCCAGGACAGCCCCCTCCTACGAGCAGTACTTC.